Below, 28 T cell receptor beta chains from the same sample are listed, as sequenced in a study of patients and donors after allogeneic stem cell transplantation. TCRdb itself ran the RT-PCR reads through MiXCR, one entry per CDR3 protein. The sample holds approximately 140,000 distinct CDR3 sequences, approximately 40% seen once. Sequencing input: blood, either unsorted or a sorted T cell fraction (not recorded which). The source of these receptors is a human donor who was either an allogeneic HSCT recipient or a stem cell or donor lymphocyte infusion donor (not recorded which). It is not recorded whose cells these are; they may come from a transplant donor.

In this sample, this clonotype turned up a few times. The chain carries TRBV7-8 and TRBJ1-6; tentatively, D is TRBD1 (5 bases). Trimming removed 0 bases from V and 10 bases from J, with 19 bases in between. Germline-derived CDR1 and CDR2 are SGHVS and FQNEAQ. The CDR3 covers 17 residues. This CDR3 reads CASSLARLGTQRSPLHF. In DNA, the CDR3 is TGTGCCAGCAGCTTAGCGCGATTGGGGACCCAGAGATCACCCCTCCACTTT. The variable domain in full, completed from reference TRBV7-8 and TRBJ1-6, reads GAGVSQSPRYKVAKRGQDVALRCDPISGHVSLFWYQQALGQGPEFLTYFQNEAQLDKSGLPSDRFFAERPEGSVSTLKIQRTQQEDSAVYLCASSLARLGTQRSPLHFGNGTRLTVT.

The V gene is TRBV12-3 or TRBV12-4, the J gene TRBJ2-3; D perhaps matches TRBD1 (5 bases). The CDR3 runs to 12 residues. V lost 1 base, J lost 13 bases, and 12 bases lay in between. This chain's CDR3 is CASSLGTPKEYF. The CDR3 nucleotides read TGTGCCAGCAGTTTAGGGACACCGAAGGAGTATTTT.

The rearrangement joins TRBV12-3 or TRBV12-4 to TRBJ2-3; TRBD2 matches 8 bases. The CDR3 length is 17 residues. Unmatched junction bases numbered 9, after V lost 2 bases and J lost 2 bases. This CDR3 reads CASSLFGRGATTDTQYF. CDR3 DNA: TGTGCCAGCAGTTTATTTGGGCGGGGGGCCACCACAGATACGCAGTATTTT.

The gene calls are TRBV11-2 and TRBJ1-6; D ambiguous. V lost 5 bases and J 9 bases, leaving 20 bases between the germline ends. The germline gives CDR1 SGHAT, CDR2 FQNNGV. This CDR3 is built from 16 residues. The CDR3 loop is CASSPSRGILGSPLHF. In nucleotides, the CDR3 is TGTGCCAGCAGCCCTAGCCGAGGGATTTTGGGTTCACCCCTCCACTTT.

As DNA, the CDR3 is TGTGCCAGCAGTGGGGGACAGGGCTATCAGCCCCAGCATTTT. Translation: CASSGGQGYQPQHF. The rearrangement uses TRBV12-3 or TRBV12-4 and TRBJ1-5; 9 nucleotides line up with TRBD1. The CDR3 consists of 14 residues. The J segment lost 5 bases and the V segment lost 5 bases, leaving 4 bases of the junction unmatched.

The J gene is TRBJ2-1, the V gene TRBV11-2; D remains unclear. The V gene's germline CDR1 is SGHAT and CDR2 FQNNGV. The CDR3 loop spans 14 amino acids. V was shortened by 0 bases and J by 4 bases, with 7 bases between the two germline ends. Written as DNA, the CDR3 is TGTGCCAGCAGCTTAGACCCCCATTACAATGAGCAGTTCTTC. The encoded protein is CASSLDPHYNEQFF.

This clonotype was seen only a few times. The rearrangement joins TRBV27 to TRBJ1-5; D is unclear. CDR3 length equals 14 residues. The germline V gene encodes CDR1 MNHEY and CDR2 SMNVEV (reference sequence). V lost 3 bases to trimming and J lost 0 bases, with 6 bases between them. CDR3 loop: CASSLVGSNQPQHF. The CDR3, as DNA: TGTGCCAGCAGTTTGGTGGGTAGCAATCAGCCCCAGCATTTT.

This chain links TRBV6-6 with TRBJ1-5, with 7 nucleotides matching TRBD1. Trimming took 5 bases from V and 3 from J; bases not matched to a gene: 4. This CDR3 is built from 14 residues. Germline V gene sequence: CDR1 MNHNY, CDR2 SVGAGI (reference sequence). The CDR3 loop is CASSLTGLNQPQHF. In DNA form, the CDR3 reads TGTGCCAGCAGTCTGACAGGGCTCAATCAGCCCCAGCATTTT.

The sample holds a few counts of this clonotype. The chain links TRBV20-1 to TRBJ2-2, with D possibly TRBD2 on 6 matching bases. V was clipped by 3 bases and J by 7 bases, with 15 bases between them. Germline-derived CDR1 and CDR2 are DFQATT and SNEGSKA (reference sequence). The CDR3 contains 14 residues. This CDR3 reads CSARRLVIGGELFF. In DNA form, the CDR3 reads TGCAGTGCTAGGCGACTAGTTATCGGCGGGGAGCTGTTTTTT.

This clonotype turned up a few times. This chain uses TRBV28 with TRBJ1-2, with D possibly being TRBD1 (6 bases). The V gene's germline CDR1 is MDHEN and CDR2 SYDVKM. The CDR3 extends over 17 amino acids. Trimming shortened V by 6 bases and J by 5 bases, and 25 bases separated the two germline ends. The CDR3 DNA reads as TGTGCCAGCAGCGAAGAAGGGGGATTCGCAGTTCTTTATGGCTACACCTTC. Translated, it gives CASSEEGGFAVLYGYTF.

CDR3 bases: TGCAGCGTCAAGGCGAACACTGAAGCTTTCTTT. This encodes CSVKANTEAFF. The V and J genes are TRBV29-1 and TRBJ1-1, with D hard to call. V was pared by 6 bases and J by 1 base, with 6 bases between. Per the germline V gene, CDR1 is SQVTM and CDR2 is ANQGSEA. The CDR3 has 11 amino acids. The variable domain in full, with the rest retrieved from reference TRBV29-1 and TRBJ1-1, is SAVISQKPSRDICQRGTSLTIQCQVDSQVTMMFWYRQQPGQSLTLIATANQGSEATYESGFVIDKFPISRPNLTFSTLTVSNMSPEDSSIYLCSVKANTEAFFGQGTRLTVV.

This rearrangement joins TRBV9 to TRBJ2-1; 10 nucleotides align to TRBD2. V gave up 3 bases and J gave up 0 bases; unmatched junction bases: 9. This CDR3 has 18 residues. The V gene's germline CDR1 is SGDLS and CDR2 YYNGEE. Here the CDR3 DNA reads TGTGCCAGCAGCGCGCCCCTCAGCGGGGGGGCCTCCTACAATGAGCAGTTCTTC. It is translated as CASSAPLSGGASYNEQFF.

This clonotype has only a few counts. V is TRBV7-3 and J is TRBJ1-1, with unresolved D. Germline-derived CDR1 and CDR2 are SGHTA and FQGTGA. This CDR3 region has 16 residues. V lost 5 bases and J 0 bases, leaving 16 bases between the germline ends. Written as DNA, the CDR3 is TGTGCCAGCAGCCCAGGTATTTCGCCAATGAACACTGAAGCTTTCTTT. Its protein product is CASSPGISPMNTEAFF.

A few counts support this clonotype. The chain links TRBV5-1 to TRBJ1-1; 7 bases fit TRBD1. J gave up 3 bases and V 5 bases, and 4 bases lay outside the gene matches. CDR1 and CDR2 from the germline V gene are SGHRS and YFSETQ. This CDR3 has 13 residues. The CDR3 loop is CASRGGGYTEAFF. CDR3 DNA: TGCGCCAGCAGAGGGGGCGGGTACACTGAAGCTTTCTTT.

In this sample, this clonotype turned up a few times. The chain recombines TRBV28 with TRBJ1-4, with TRBD1 as a possible D gene (5 bases). This CDR3 has 14 amino acids. V lost 5 bases and J lost 5, with 12 bases in between. The germline gives CDR1 MDHEN, CDR2 SYDVKM. The CDR3 reads CASSLPGRNEKLFF. DNA for the CDR3: TGTGCCAGCAGTCTACCGGGGCGAAATGAAAAACTGTTTTTT.

The V and J genes are TRBV20-1 and TRBJ1-2; possibly TRBD1 for D (6 bases). The CDR3 has 11 amino acids. V shed 6 bases and J shed 6 bases, with 11 bases lying between them. Germline V lookup: CDR1 DFQATT, CDR2 SNEGSKA (reference sequence). The CDR3 here is CSANRVNGYTF. Written as DNA, the CDR3 is TGCAGTGCGAACAGGGTGAATGGCTACACCTTC.

Points on this clonotype: This may stem from a read error, because a much larger clone lies one nucleotide away. J is TRBJ1-5 and V is TRBV7-8, with D perhaps matching TRBD1 (6 bases). CDR1 is SGHVS, CDR2 FQNEAQ, per germline. CDR3 length: 14 residues. The DNA of the CDR3 is TGTGCCAACAGCAGTCCAGGGGCTAATCAGCCCCAGCATTTT. It specifies CANSSPGANQPQHF.

The J gene is TRBJ2-3, the V gene TRBV28; D is possibly TRBD2 (6 bases). V was trimmed by 8 bases and J by 0 bases, leaving 15 bases between them. The CDR3 runs 15 residues. Germline V gene lookup returns CDR1 MDHEN and CDR2 SYDVKM. The CDR3 bases are TGTGCCAGCTCCGGGGGAGACAGTAGCACAGATACGCAGTATTTT. Its protein is CASSGGDSSTDTQYF.

V usage is TRBV6-2 or TRBV6-3 and J usage is TRBJ2-7; tentatively, D is TRBD1 (6 bases). CDR1 and CDR2 (germline): MNHEY, SVGEGT. V was trimmed by 2 bases and J by 5 bases, leaving 13 bases between them. The CDR3 covers 14 residues. As DNA, the CDR3 is TGTGCCAGCAGTTACGCCTACAGGGCTCACGAGCAGTACTTC. This codes for CASSYAYRAHEQYF.

This clonotype was counted a few times. V usage is TRBV24-1 and J usage is TRBJ1-2; D might be TRBD1 (5 bases). The CDR3 runs to 12 residues. Germline lookup yields CDR1 KGHDR and CDR2 SFDVKD. Trimming took off 5 bases at V and 6 bases at J, with 9 bases between the two ends. CDR3 loop: CATSGNRHGYTF. The CDR3 DNA reads TGTGCCACCAGTGGAAACAGGCATGGCTACACCTTC.

The chain employs TRBV5-1 and TRBJ1-2; perhaps TRBD1 as D (5 bases). This CDR3 comprises 14 residues. Per germline, CDR1 SGHRS and CDR2 YFSETQ. V shed 1 base and J shed 5 bases, with 12 bases lying between them. Written as DNA, the CDR3 is TGCGCCAGCAGCTTGCCGGCAGGGTCATATGGCTACACCTTC. Its translation is CASSLPAGSYGYTF.

This clonotype was picked up a small number of times. The gene calls are TRBV29-1 and TRBJ1-4, with a tentative D call TRBD1 (6 bases). The CDR3 extends over 13 amino acids. Germline lookup yields CDR1 SQVTM and CDR2 ANQGSEA. V was cut by 7 bases and J by 0 bases, with 9 bases left in between. CDR3 amino acids: CSARQATNEKLFF. CDR3 sequence (DNA): TGCAGCGCTCGACAGGCAACTAATGAAAAACTGTTTTTT.

V gene TRBV29-1 combines with J gene TRBJ2-5; 12 nucleotides match TRBD1. Per germline, CDR1 SQVTM and CDR2 ANQGSEA. V dropped 3 bases and J dropped 3; count of bases not matched to a gene: 8. CDR3 length: 16 amino acids. Here the CDR3 reads CSVERPGQGAEETQYF. As DNA, the CDR3 is TGCAGCGTTGAGAGGCCGGGACAGGGGGCCGAAGAGACCCAGTACTTC.

V usage is TRBV9 and J usage is TRBJ2-1, with a possible D match to TRBD2 (5 bases). Germline CDR1 reads SGDLS; CDR2 reads YYNGEE. This CDR3 spans 14 amino acids. V was clipped by 0 bases and J by 5 bases, with 9 bases between them. CDR3 in amino acids: CASSVVSGNNEQFF. The CDR3 nucleotides read TGTGCCAGCAGCGTAGTAAGCGGTAACAATGAGCAGTTCTTC. The full variable domain, in which reference TRBV9 and TRBJ2-1 provide the parts outside the CDR3, is DSGVTQTPKHLITATGQRVTLRCSPRSGDLSVYWYQQSLDQGLQFLIQYYNGEERAKGNILERFSAQQFPDLHSELNLSSLELGDSALYFCASSVVSGNNEQFFGPGTRLTVL.

V is TRBV5-1 and J is TRBJ2-7, with TRBD2 as a possible D gene (5 bases). V lost 0 bases and J 6 bases, leaving 13 bases between the germline ends. The CDR3 extends over 14 amino acids. CDR1 SGHRS and CDR2 YFSETQ come from the germline V gene. The CDR3 sequence is CASSLAMDFLEQYF. As DNA, the CDR3 is TGCGCCAGCAGCTTGGCGATGGACTTTCTCGAGCAGTACTTC.

This clonotype was detected ten times or more. The chain carries TRBV4-3 and TRBJ1-4; weak D call: TRBD1 (6 bases). V lost 0 bases to trimming and J lost 4 bases, with 27 bases between them. Germline-derived CDR1 and CDR2 are LGHNA and YSLEER. The CDR3 spans 21 residues. This CDR3 is CASSQDPYRATPSTYNEKLFF. CDR3 DNA: TGCGCCAGCAGCCAAGATCCTTACAGGGCGACACCTTCTACTTATAATGAAAAACTGTTTTTT.

The CDR3 region has the DNA TGTGCCAGCAGCCCAGACCGGGACAGGGTATTTTCTGGAAACACCATATATTTT. This encodes CASSPDRDRVFSGNTIYF. The chain links TRBV27 to TRBJ1-3; 9 nucleotides align to TRBD1. The CDR3 contains 18 residues. Germline CDR1 and CDR2: MNHEY and SMNVEV (reference sequence). The junction had 13 bases not matched to a gene; V was cut back by 6 bases and J by 1 base.

This clonotype has a single count. The chain uses TRBV3-1 and TRBJ2-3; a possible D gene is TRBD2 (6 bases). Germline V gene lookup returns CDR1 LGHDT and CDR2 YNNKEL (reference sequence). V was trimmed by 2 bases and J by 0 bases, leaving 12 bases between them. CDR3 length: 16 amino acids. CDR3: CASSQRSGPSTDTQYF. DNA of the CDR3: TGTGCCAGCAGCCAAAGGAGCGGGCCTAGCACAGATACGCAGTATTTT.